A single sample gave rise to the 19 T cell receptor beta chains below, sequenced in a study of vaccination effects on CD4 cells after COVID-19. Clones were read by immunoSEQ multiplex PCR, and TCRdb kept only the in-frame ones, dropping some. There are about 20,000 clones in the sample; around 75% occur only once, and roughly a fifth lies in the top ten. These TCRs are of unknown antigen specificity. Sequencing followed a ViraFEST assay step that expanded antigen-specific CD4+ T cells with viral peptide pools. The culture ran for roughly ten days before CD4+ T cells were isolated. Among the vaccine recipients, none had a prior SARS-CoV-2 infection, and nucleocapsid antibodies were negative. The sequencing here drew on CD4+ T cells from PBMCs cultured with HCoV-NL63 spike peptides, taken before COVID-19 vaccination. Source of these receptors: a human donor who received a COVID-19 vaccine.

The gene calls are TRBV19 and TRBJ2-5, with D possibly being TRBD1 or TRBD2 (5 bases each). V gave up 5 bases and J gave up 7 bases, with 20 bases separating them. This CDR3 spans 15 amino acids. Germline V lookup: CDR1 LNHDA, CDR2 SQIVND (reference sequence). This CDR3 reads CASSGSWGPRGTQYF. Written as DNA, the CDR3 is TGTGCCAGTAGTGGGTCCTGGGGACCTCGGGGGACCCAGTACTTC.

The chain joins TRBV6-5 to TRBJ2-1, with 12 bases that match TRBD1. This CDR3 region has 15 residues. The V and J ends lost 0 bases and 7 bases, in that order; junction bases with no gene match: 1. Germline CDR1 reads MNHEY; CDR2 reads SVGAGI. The CDR3 spells CASSYSGQGANEQFF. In DNA, the CDR3 is TGTGCCAGCAGTTACTCGGGACAGGGGGCAAATGAGCAGTTCTTC.

This sequence joins TRBV5-4 and TRBJ2-5; D unresolved. This CDR3 has 15 residues. Germline V gene data show CDR1 as SGHNT and CDR2 as YYREEE (reference sequence). The V and J ends lost 0 bases and 7 bases respectively, with 16 bases between them. CDR3 DNA sequence: TGTGCCAGCAGCTTGGAAGGCCCTTTCCGTTCGACCCAGTACTTC. Translation: CASSLEGPFRSTQYF.

The chain carries TRBV2 and TRBJ1-2; D is ambiguous. CDR3 length equals 16 residues. Germline assignment: CDR1 SNHLY and CDR2 FYNNEI. V was pared by 7 bases and J by 7 bases, with 25 bases between. The CDR3 spells CASTLQSGAGSGGYTF. CDR3 coding DNA: TGTGCCAGCACCCTGCAGTCGGGCGCCGGGAGTGGTGGCTACACCTTC.

V and J are TRBV5-1 and TRBJ1-6; possible D gene TRBD1, 5 bases. V was cut by 5 bases and J by 7 bases, with 13 bases left in between. The CDR3 has 14 amino acids. Germline loops: CDR1 SGHRS, CDR2 YFSETQ. The CDR3 loop reads CASRAGTVNSPLHF. The CDR3, as DNA: TGCGCCAGCAGGGCCGGGACGGTAAATTCACCCCTCCACTTT.

This clone was seen more than once but under ten times. This chain uses TRBV7-2 with TRBJ2-7; TRBD1 matches 10 bases. Unmatched junction bases numbered 5, after V lost 5 bases and J lost 1 base. Germline loops: CDR1 SGHTA, CDR2 FQGNSA. The CDR3 is 15 residues long. This chain's CDR3 is CASSPDRGPSYEQYF. CDR3 DNA sequence: TGTGCCAGCAGCCCAGACAGGGGGCCATCCTACGAGCAGTACTTC. The full variable domain, its missing parts supplied by reference TRBV7-2 and TRBJ2-7, is GAGVSQSPSNKVTEKGKDVELRCDPISGHTALYWYRQSLGQGLEFLIYFQGNSAPDKSGLPSDRFSAERTGGSVSTLTIQRTQQEDSAVYLCASSPDRGPSYEQYFGPGTRLTVT.

The CDR3 sequence: CASSRDRPSSTDTQYF. The CDR3, as DNA: TGTGCCAGCAGCCGCGACAGGCCCTCGTCCACAGATACGCAGTATTTT. V usage is TRBV7-2 and J usage is TRBJ2-3, with D perhaps matching TRBD1 (6 bases). Germline V CDR1 and CDR2: SGHTA, FQGNSA. This CDR3 has 16 amino acids. The V and J ends lost 5 bases and 2 bases respectively, with 17 bases between them.

The rearrangement uses TRBV28 and TRBJ1-4, with TRBD1 matching over 7 bases. This CDR3 has 14 residues. The J segment lost 6 bases and the V segment lost 7 bases, leaving 8 bases of the junction unmatched. Germline CDR1 and CDR2: MDHEN and SYDVKM. The CDR3 DNA is TGTGCCAGCACCAGGGGGGGGGCGGATGAAAAACTGTTTTTT. This codes for CASTRGGADEKLFF. Variable domain in full (rest from reference TRBV28 and TRBJ1-4): DVKVTQSSRYLVKRTGEKVFLECVQDMDHENMFWYRQDPGLGLRLIYFSYDVKMKEKGDIPEGYSVSREKKERFSLILESASTNQTSMYLCASTRGGADEKLFFGSGTQLSVL.

The rearrangement uses TRBV10-3 and TRBJ1-2; tentative D call: TRBD1 (6 bases). Germline lookup yields CDR1 ENHRY and CDR2 SYGVKD. With 4 bases removed from V and 1 base from J, the gap between germline ends came to 10 bases. The length of the CDR3 is 14 residues. The CDR3 sequence: CAISAQGFNYGYTF. The CDR3 coding sequence is TGTGCCATCAGTGCACAGGGATTTAACTATGGCTACACCTTC.

The chain is built from TRBV5-5 and TRBJ2-3; 8 nucleotides line up with TRBD2. V shed 4 bases, J shed 2 bases, and the junction held 6 bases outside the gene matches. Looked up from germline, CDR1 is SGHKS and CDR2 is YYEKEE (reference sequence). This CDR3 contains 15 residues. The CDR3 DNA sequence: TGTGCCAGCAGCCATCTAGCGGGCCCCACAGATACGCAGTATTTT. Protein: CASSHLAGPTDTQYF. The full variable domain, in which reference TRBV5-5 and TRBJ2-3 provide the parts outside the CDR3, is DAGVTQSPTHLIKTRGQQVTLRCSPISGHKSVSWYQQVLGQGPQFIFQYYEKEERGRGNFPDRFSARQFPNYSSELNVNALLLGDSALYLCASSHLAGPTDTQYFGPGTRLTVL.

The chain couples TRBV11-1 to TRBJ2-7; no definite D call. Germline CDR1 and CDR2: SGHAT and FQDESV (reference sequence). V lost 6 bases and J lost 2, with 11 bases in between. The CDR3 runs 13 residues. The CDR3 DNA sequence: TGTGCCAGCAGTTCCGGGCCACCCTACGAGCAGTACTTC. As protein: CASSSGPPYEQYF.

V and J are TRBV25-1 and TRBJ2-7; 8 bases match TRBD2. In germline, CDR1 is MGHDK, CDR2 SYGVNS. CDR3 length equals 12 residues. Germline trimming cut 5 bases from V and 7 bases from J; bases unmatched to any gene: 4. CDR3 nucleotides: TGTGCCAGCAGTAGCGGGAGTAGAGAGCAGTACTTC. Amino acid sequence: CASSSGSREQYF.

The chain links TRBV28 to TRBJ2-5; D unclear. The V end lost 5 bases, the J end lost 4 bases, and 14 bases lay between the germline ends. Germline V gives CDR1 MDHEN, CDR2 SYDVKM. The CDR3 is 14 amino acids. The CDR3 bases are TGTGCCAGCAGTCGCGATCGGGCCGCAGAGACCCAGTACTTC. Amino acid sequence: CASSRDRAAETQYF.

This chain connects TRBV4-1 to TRBJ2-3; perhaps TRBD1 as D (6 bases). V lost 4 bases and J lost 5, with 16 bases in between. Germline V gene sequence: CDR1 MGHRA, CDR2 YSYEKL. The CDR3 runs to 15 residues. The chain's CDR3 is CASSPNRVLKDTQYF. Here the CDR3 DNA reads TGCGCCAGCAGCCCGAACAGGGTATTGAAAGATACGCAGTATTTT.

The J gene is TRBJ2-1, the V gene TRBV2; 11 positions match TRBD2. V trimming: 2 bases; J trimming: 0 bases; junction bases outside the gene matches: 12. Germline CDR1 and CDR2: SNHLY and FYNNEI. The CDR3 totals 20 residues. The CDR3, as DNA: TGTGCCAGCAGTGAACTTACGGCTAGCGGGGGGTGGGGCTCCTACAATGAGCAGTTCTTC. This encodes CASSELTASGGWGSYNEQFF.

J is TRBJ1-2 and V is TRBV6-5; D perhaps matches TRBD1 (5 bases). CDR1 is MNHEY, CDR2 SVGAGI, per germline. The V end lost 2 bases, the J end lost 7 bases, and 20 bases lay between the germline ends. This CDR3 comprises 16 residues. The CDR3 loop is CASSYAPGLITGGYTF. The CDR3 DNA reads TGTGCCAGCAGTTACGCACCGGGGCTTATAACGGGTGGCTACACCTTC.

A few counts support this clone. The rearrangement uses TRBV5-1 and TRBJ2-1; 10 bases agree with TRBD2. Germline assignment: CDR1 SGHRS and CDR2 YFSETQ. The length of the CDR3 is 17 residues. Unmatched junction bases numbered 10, after V lost 4 bases and J lost 3 bases. The CDR3 DNA is TGCGCCAGCAGCCCAGTCGGGGCTAGCGGGGGCTACAATGAGCAGTTCTTC. Encoded protein: CASSPVGASGGYNEQFF.

The rearrangement links TRBV15 to TRBJ2-3; D possibly uses TRBD1 or TRBD2 (5 bases each). Germline lookup yields CDR1 LNHNV and CDR2 YYDKDF (reference sequence). The CDR3 is made up of 16 amino acids. Between the trimmed V and J ends, which lost 0 bases and 1 base, there was a span of 11 bases. The chain's CDR3 is CATSRDGTRRTDTQYF. CDR3 DNA sequence: TGTGCCACCAGCAGAGACGGGACCCGACGCACAGATACGCAGTATTTT.

This clone was recorded only once. This chain links TRBV6-2 or TRBV6-3 with TRBJ2-7; 7 nucleotides align to TRBD1. With V trimmed by 5 bases and J by 1 base, 8 bases remained unmatched. This CDR3 comprises 15 residues. CDR1 is MNHEY, CDR2 SVGEGT, per germline. CDR3 loop: CASSRGRTPSYEQYF. CDR3 sequence (DNA): TGTGCCAGCAGTAGGGGGCGAACTCCTTCCTACGAGCAGTACTTC.